The source of this T cell receptor (beta chain) is a study of neurological immune-mediated disorders. For this clonotype: Its antigen is still unknown.

Germline V gene data show CDR1 as SGHRS and CDR2 as YFSETQ. V lost 3 bases and J lost 2, with 13 bases in between. This CDR3 is 15 amino acids long. 5'RACE with 10-nucleotide random UMIs generated the cDNA. Via MiXCR, TCRdb re-called the 5' RACE reads, giving one row per CDR3 protein. This table holds approximately 89,000 distinct CDR3 sequences, 4.3% found once. Time point here: longitudinal time-point 3. Overall study findings and caveats: With the multiple sclerosis repertoire cluster, neither clinical nor MRI features showed any association.

The chain employs TRBV5-1 and TRBJ2-3, with a possible D match to TRBD1 (6 bases). The clonotype was recovered from a woman aged 60-75 years with multiple sclerosis. Sequenced sample: PBMCs. CDR3 loop: CASSSTPGDTDTQYF. The CDR3 region has the DNA TGCGCCAGCAGCTCCACCCCAGGGGACACAGATACGCAGTATTTT.